These 20 T cell receptor beta chains share one sample of origin, sequenced in a study of T cells after yellow fever vaccination. One entry per CDR3 protein, called by TCRdb with MiXCR from the 5' RACE reads. Of some 390,000 distinct CDR3 sequences in the sample, around 6.5% were seen once. The specimen comprised PBMCs, sampled 5 days after the yellow fever booster vaccination. The receptors originated from a man younger than 45 who received the YFV17D yellow fever vaccine.

This clonotype was picked up many times. V gene TRBV24-1 combines with J gene TRBJ1-1; D unresolved. The CDR3 extends over 15 amino acids. CDR1 KGHDR and CDR2 SFDVKD come from the germline V gene. V was clipped by 2 bases and J by 1 base, with 10 bases between them. CDR3 coding DNA: TGTGCCACCAGTGATTCAGCTCCAGGGAACACTGAAGCTTTCTTT. Translating it yields CATSDSAPGNTEAFF.

The chain employs TRBV28 and TRBJ2-1; either TRBD1 or TRBD2 may supply D (6 bases each). The CDR3 consists of 16 residues. The ends were cut back, 6 bases at V and 0 bases at J, with 15 bases in the middle. Germline V gives CDR1 MDHEN, CDR2 SYDVKM. Here the CDR3 reads CASRPHGGPSYNEQFF. The CDR3 DNA reads TGTGCCAGCAGACCCCATGGGGGGCCCTCCTACAATGAGCAGTTCTTC.

This clonotype showed up many times. The junction departs from the called germline gene at one end, perhaps through a read error. The chain is built from TRBV20-1 and TRBJ2-5; D gene uncertain. Looked up from germline, CDR1 is DFQATT and CDR2 is SNEGSKA (reference sequence). The CDR3 extends over 13 amino acids. The CDR3 DNA is TGCAGTGCTAGAGATTTGGGCCAAGGGACCCAGTACTTC. Protein: CSARDLGQGTQYF.

In its sample, this clonotype was seen a few times. This sequence joins TRBV7-9 and TRBJ1-2; D call uncertain. V was shortened by 1 base and J by 5 bases, with 5 bases between the two germline ends. CDR1 is SEHNR, CDR2 FQNEAQ, per germline (reference sequence). The CDR3 is 12 residues long. The CDR3 DNA is TGTGCCAGCAGCTTAGGCCGGTATGGCTACACCTTC. It yields the protein CASSLGRYGYTF.

This clonotype appeared a few times. V gene TRBV20-1 combines with J gene TRBJ1-5; D might be TRBD1 (6 bases). V gave up 0 bases and J gave up 4 bases, with 16 bases separating them. This CDR3 spans 16 amino acids. Per the germline V gene, CDR1 is DFQATT and CDR2 is SNEGSKA (reference sequence). CDR3 sequence reads: CSARDPTGLWNQPQHF. The CDR3 DNA sequence: TGCAGTGCTAGAGATCCTACAGGGCTATGGAATCAGCCCCAGCATTTT.

As to this clonotype: With a much larger clone just one base away, this may be a read error. The CDR3 nucleotides are TGTGCCAGCAGACCCTTACGTGGGCCTAAGCAGTTCTTC. It specifies CASRPLRGPKQFF. J is TRBJ2-1 and V is TRBV7-2; D unresolved. The CDR3 consists of 13 residues. Trimming took off 6 bases at V and 11 bases at J, with 17 bases between the two ends. The germline CDR1 and CDR2 sequences are SGHTA and FQGNSA.

This clonotype was recorded many times. This chain links TRBV29-1 with TRBJ2-5; no clear D gene. The V end lost 4 bases, the J end lost 4 bases, and 13 bases lay between the germline ends. The CDR3 consists of 13 residues. Germline values: CDR1 SQVTM, CDR2 ANQGSEA. As DNA, the CDR3 is TGCAGCGTTGGAGGCATAGGAGTAGAGACCCAGTACTTC. Residues: CSVGGIGVETQYF.

This clonotype was detected only a few times. The chain uses TRBV7-8 and TRBJ2-5; TRBD2 matches 10 bases. The germline V gene encodes CDR1 SGHVS and CDR2 FQNEAQ. This CDR3 region has 16 residues. The V and J ends lost 5 bases and 4 bases, in that order; junction bases with no gene match: 10. CDR3 sequence (DNA): TGTGCCAGCAGCCCCCGGGTAGCGGGAGGTAGAGAGACCCAGTACTTC. Residues: CASSPRVAGGRETQYF.

This clonotype has a handful of counts. The rearrangement joins TRBV20-1 to TRBJ2-1; D gene ambiguous. Germline V gene lookup returns CDR1 DFQATT and CDR2 SNEGSKA (reference sequence). The CDR3 consists of 13 residues. With 6 bases removed from V and 5 bases from J, the gap between germline ends came to 14 bases. For the CDR3, the DNA is TGCAGTGCCAGACGGCGCAGTCACAATGAGCAGTTCTTC. Its translation is CSARRRSHNEQFF.

This chain connects TRBV7-2 to TRBJ1-5; D remains unclear. Germline loops: CDR1 SGHTA, CDR2 FQGNSA. The CDR3 loop spans 13 amino acids. Between the trimmed V and J ends, which lost 4 bases and 6 bases, there was a span of 10 bases. This CDR3 is CASSSRLGQPQHF. For the CDR3, the DNA is TGTGCCAGCAGCTCGCGGTTGGGTCAGCCCCAGCATTTT.

This clonotype has just a few counts. V usage is TRBV7-2 and J usage is TRBJ2-7, with 9 positions matching TRBD2. The germline V gene has CDR1 SGHTA and CDR2 FQGNSA. V trimming: 0 bases; J trimming: 3 bases; junction bases outside the gene matches: 6. CDR3 length: 16 residues. This CDR3 reads CASSLAPLREGYEQYF. The CDR3 coding sequence is TGTGCCAGCAGCTTAGCGCCCTTGCGGGAGGGCTACGAGCAGTACTTC.

This clonotype was counted a few times. The chain joins TRBV3-1 to TRBJ2-7; D perhaps matches TRBD2 (6 bases). Germline V gene sequence: CDR1 LGHDT, CDR2 YNNKEL (reference sequence). The V and J ends lost 1 base and 3 bases respectively, with 13 bases between them. The CDR3 sequence is 15 residues long. CDR3 nucleotide sequence: TGTGCCAGCAGCCAAGTATTGGGGGGAGGCTACGAGCAGTACTTC. Translating it yields CASSQVLGGGYEQYF.

The chain is built from TRBV12-3 or TRBV12-4 and TRBJ2-2; no firm D call. This CDR3 is 18 amino acids long. Trimming stripped 2 bases from V and 7 bases from J, with 23 bases between. CDR3 protein: CASSLWAASKGMGGELFF. CDR3 sequence (DNA): TGTGCCAGCAGTTTATGGGCCGCCAGTAAGGGTATGGGCGGGGAGCTGTTTTTT.

The chain combines TRBV25-1 with TRBJ2-1; 9 nucleotides match TRBD2. Trimming removed 5 bases from V and 8 bases from J; junction bases left unmatched: 7. Germline lookup yields CDR1 MGHDK and CDR2 SYGVNS. This CDR3 spans 14 amino acids. CDR3 sequence: CASSMREGLDEQFF. The CDR3 coding sequence is TGTGCCAGCAGTATGCGGGAGGGCCTCGATGAGCAGTTCTTC.

At least ten counts were recorded for this clonotype. V is TRBV12-3 or TRBV12-4 and J is TRBJ2-1; 12 nucleotides line up with TRBD2. After removal of 10 bases from V and 5 bases from J, the junction contained 9 bases not matched to a gene. This CDR3 comprises 15 residues. The DNA of the CDR3 is TGTGCCACCCTCGGGACTAGCGGGCTAAACAATGAGCAGTTCTTC. Its translation is CATLGTSGLNNEQFF.

A few counts support this clonotype. The V and J genes are TRBV3-1 and TRBJ2-7; possibly TRBD2 for D (6 bases). CDR3 size: 13 residues. Trimming removed 4 bases from V and 5 bases from J, with 12 bases in between. Germline CDR1 reads LGHDT; CDR2 reads YNNKEL (reference sequence). The CDR3 reads CASSRLGGNEQYF. The CDR3, as DNA: TGTGCCAGCAGCCGGCTCGGGGGAAACGAGCAGTACTTC.

This clonotype was picked up a small number of times. This chain uses TRBV20-1 with TRBJ2-3; the D is unclear. Germline V gene lookup returns CDR1 DFQATT and CDR2 SNEGSKA (reference sequence). V was cut by 4 bases and J by 0 bases, with 8 bases left in between. The CDR3 contains 13 residues. The CDR3 DNA reads as TGCAGTGCTAAAGTCGGCAGCACAGATACGCAGTATTTT. This sequence encodes CSAKVGSTDTQYF.

This clonotype was recorded many times. The rearrangement joins TRBV7-2 to TRBJ2-7, with TRBD1 identical over 8 bases. V gave up 1 base and J gave up 4 bases; unmatched junction bases: 9. The length of the CDR3 is 16 residues. The germline V gene encodes CDR1 SGHTA and CDR2 FQGNSA. CDR3 DNA: TGTGCCAGCAGCTTAGGCACCGGGACAGGATGGTACGAGCAGTACTTC. Protein: CASSLGTGTGWYEQYF.

This clonotype was counted between two and nine times. The V and J genes are TRBV20-1 and TRBJ2-2; the match to TRBD2 covers 10 bases. The CDR3 covers 19 residues. CDR1 is DFQATT and CDR2 is SNEGSKA in the germline V gene (reference sequence). J gave up 0 bases and V 3 bases, and 13 bases lay outside the gene matches. The CDR3 DNA sequence: TGCAGTGCTAGTGGGCCCGGGACTAGCGCCACCGCGAACACCGGGGAGCTGTTTTTT. It yields the protein CSASGPGTSATANTGELFF.

This clonotype occurred many times. The chain recombines TRBV15 with TRBJ2-1, with D possibly matching TRBD1 (5 bases). Germline CDR1 reads LNHNV; CDR2 reads YYDKDF (reference sequence). V was cut by 6 bases and J by 6 bases, with 12 bases left in between. CDR3 size: 13 residues. DNA for the CDR3: TGTGCCACCAGGCAGAGTAGGGGCAATGAGCAGTTCTTC. This translates into CATRQSRGNEQFF.